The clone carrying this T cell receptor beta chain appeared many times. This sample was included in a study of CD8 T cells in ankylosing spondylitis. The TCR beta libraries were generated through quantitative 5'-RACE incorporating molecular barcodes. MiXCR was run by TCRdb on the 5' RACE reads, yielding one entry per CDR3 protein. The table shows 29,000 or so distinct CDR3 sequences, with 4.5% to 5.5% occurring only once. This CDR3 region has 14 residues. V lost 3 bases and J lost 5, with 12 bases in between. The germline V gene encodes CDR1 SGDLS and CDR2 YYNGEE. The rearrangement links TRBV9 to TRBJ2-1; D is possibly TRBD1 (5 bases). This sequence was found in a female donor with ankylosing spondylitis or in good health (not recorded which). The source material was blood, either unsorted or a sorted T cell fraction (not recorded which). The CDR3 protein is CASSALTAHNEQFF. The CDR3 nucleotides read TGTGCCAGCAGCGCCCTGACAGCTCACAATGAGCAGTTCTTC.